This T cell receptor beta chain was documented in a study of beta chain features in type 1 diabetes. Reverse transcription of all isolated RNA meant that expressed TCRB transcripts were sequenced. Generated by immunoSEQ multiplex PCR, the TCRdb table keeps only in-frame clones and is missing some. The sample comprises hundreds of thousands of clones, 10% to 15% of which are singletons, and approximately 0.011% rests with the top ten. Points from the study as a whole: A definitive answer on HLA type influencing TCRB rearrangement was not reached here. A greater similarity of naive, central memory and Treg TCRB repertoires was seen among patients than among healthy donors. Moderate but significant shortening of TCRB CDR3s was recorded in all four CD4+ subsets from Type 1 diabetes patients. VDJ junctions sequenced from type 1 diabetes patients showed fewer insertions and more deletions.

It was one heparinised blood draw, averaging about 116 mL, that each donor gave. The germline gives CDR1 SGHDT, CDR2 YYEEEE. CDR3 length: 15 amino acids. The ends lost 6 bases at V and 9 bases at J; junction bases unmatched: 12. In regard to this clone: Its antigen is unidentified.

The chain uses TRBV5-6 and TRBJ1-6, with 7 nucleotides matching TRBD1. Sequencing was performed on naive CD4+ T cells from blood. The receptor comes from a young woman with type 1 diabetes. The CDR3 spells CASTNTGEWGSPLHF. Here the CDR3 DNA reads TGTGCCAGCACCAACACAGGGGAATGGGGTTCACCCCTCCACTTT.